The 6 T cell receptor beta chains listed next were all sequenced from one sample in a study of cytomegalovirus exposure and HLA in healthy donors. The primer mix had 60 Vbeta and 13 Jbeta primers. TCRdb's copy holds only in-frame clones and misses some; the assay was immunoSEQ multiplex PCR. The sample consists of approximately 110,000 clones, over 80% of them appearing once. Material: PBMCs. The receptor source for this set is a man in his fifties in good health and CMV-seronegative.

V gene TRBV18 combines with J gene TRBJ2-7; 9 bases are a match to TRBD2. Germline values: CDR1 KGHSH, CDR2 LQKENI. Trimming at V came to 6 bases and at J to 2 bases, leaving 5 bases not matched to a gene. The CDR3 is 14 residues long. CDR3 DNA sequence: TGTGCCAGCTCGAAGGGCGGGGGGGCCTACGAGCAGTACTTC. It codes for CASSKGGGAYEQYF.

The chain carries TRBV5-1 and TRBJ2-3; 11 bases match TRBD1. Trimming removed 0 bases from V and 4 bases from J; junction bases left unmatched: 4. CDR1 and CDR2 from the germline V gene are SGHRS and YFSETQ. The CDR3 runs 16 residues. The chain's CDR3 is CASSLGTGGWADTQYF. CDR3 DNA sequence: TGCGCCAGCAGCTTGGGGACAGGGGGCTGGGCAGATACGCAGTATTTT.

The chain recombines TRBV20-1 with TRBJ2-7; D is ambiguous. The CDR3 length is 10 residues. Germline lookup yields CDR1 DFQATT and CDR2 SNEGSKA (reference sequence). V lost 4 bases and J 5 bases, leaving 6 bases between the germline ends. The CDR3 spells CSATRNEQYF. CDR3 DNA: TGCAGTGCTACCAGGAACGAGCAGTACTTC.

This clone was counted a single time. CDR3 coding DNA: TGTGCCAGCAGCCAGACAGGGGGCGGTGAGACCCAGTACTTC. Protein: CASSQTGGGETQYF. The chain has TRBV5-6 and TRBJ2-5, with 10 bases aligning to TRBD1. Germline CDR1 SGHDT, CDR2 YYEEEE. Trimming cost V 4 bases and J 5 bases; bases outside gene matches: 5. This CDR3 region has 14 residues.

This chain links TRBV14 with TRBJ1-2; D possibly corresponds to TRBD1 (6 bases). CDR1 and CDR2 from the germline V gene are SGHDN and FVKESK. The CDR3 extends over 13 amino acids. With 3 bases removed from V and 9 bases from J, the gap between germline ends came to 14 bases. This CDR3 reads CASSQILQGSYTF. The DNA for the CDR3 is TGTGCCAGCAGCCAGATCCTTCAGGGGAGCTACACCTTC.

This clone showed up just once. The CDR3 sequence is CASSLENQETQYF. For the CDR3, the DNA is TGTGCCAGCAGTTTGGAGAACCAAGAGACCCAGTACTTC. This chain joins TRBV6-5 and TRBJ2-5; D uncertain. CDR1 MNHEY and CDR2 SVGAGI come from the germline V gene. This CDR3 is 13 amino acids long. The V gene lost 4 bases and the J gene lost 0 bases, with 6 bases spanning the gap.